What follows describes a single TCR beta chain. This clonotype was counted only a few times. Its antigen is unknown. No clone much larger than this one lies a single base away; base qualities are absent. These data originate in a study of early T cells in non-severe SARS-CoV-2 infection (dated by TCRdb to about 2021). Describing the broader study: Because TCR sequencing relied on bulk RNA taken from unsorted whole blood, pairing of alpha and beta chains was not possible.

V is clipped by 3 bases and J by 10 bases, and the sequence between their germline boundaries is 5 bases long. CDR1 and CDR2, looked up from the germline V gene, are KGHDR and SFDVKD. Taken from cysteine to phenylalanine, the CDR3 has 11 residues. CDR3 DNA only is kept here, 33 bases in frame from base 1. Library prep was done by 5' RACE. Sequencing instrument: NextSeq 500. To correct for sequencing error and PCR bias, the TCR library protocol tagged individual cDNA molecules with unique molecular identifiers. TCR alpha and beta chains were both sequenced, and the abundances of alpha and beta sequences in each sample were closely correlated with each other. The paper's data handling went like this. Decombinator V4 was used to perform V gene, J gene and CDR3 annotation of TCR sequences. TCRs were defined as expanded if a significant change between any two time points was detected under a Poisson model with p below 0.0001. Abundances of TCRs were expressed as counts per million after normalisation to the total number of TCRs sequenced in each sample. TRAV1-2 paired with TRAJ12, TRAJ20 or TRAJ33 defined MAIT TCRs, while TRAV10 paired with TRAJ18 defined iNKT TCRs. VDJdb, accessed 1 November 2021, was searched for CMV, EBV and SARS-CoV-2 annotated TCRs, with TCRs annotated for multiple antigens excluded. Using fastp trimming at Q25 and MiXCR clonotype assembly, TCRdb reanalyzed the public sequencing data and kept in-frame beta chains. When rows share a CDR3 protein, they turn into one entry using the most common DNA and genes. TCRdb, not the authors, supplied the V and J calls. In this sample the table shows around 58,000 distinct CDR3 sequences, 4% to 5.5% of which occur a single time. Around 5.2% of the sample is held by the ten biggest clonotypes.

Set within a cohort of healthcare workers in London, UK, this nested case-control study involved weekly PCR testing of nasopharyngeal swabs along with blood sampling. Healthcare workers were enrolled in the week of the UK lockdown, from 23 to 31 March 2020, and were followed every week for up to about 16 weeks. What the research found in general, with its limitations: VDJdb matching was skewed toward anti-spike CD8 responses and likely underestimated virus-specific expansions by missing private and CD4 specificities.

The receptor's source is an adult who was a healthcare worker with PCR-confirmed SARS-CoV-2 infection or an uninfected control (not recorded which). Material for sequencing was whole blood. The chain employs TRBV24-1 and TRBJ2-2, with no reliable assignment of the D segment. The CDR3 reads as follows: CATSDVKELFF. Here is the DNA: TGTGCCACCAGTGATGTCAAGGAGCTGTTTTTT.